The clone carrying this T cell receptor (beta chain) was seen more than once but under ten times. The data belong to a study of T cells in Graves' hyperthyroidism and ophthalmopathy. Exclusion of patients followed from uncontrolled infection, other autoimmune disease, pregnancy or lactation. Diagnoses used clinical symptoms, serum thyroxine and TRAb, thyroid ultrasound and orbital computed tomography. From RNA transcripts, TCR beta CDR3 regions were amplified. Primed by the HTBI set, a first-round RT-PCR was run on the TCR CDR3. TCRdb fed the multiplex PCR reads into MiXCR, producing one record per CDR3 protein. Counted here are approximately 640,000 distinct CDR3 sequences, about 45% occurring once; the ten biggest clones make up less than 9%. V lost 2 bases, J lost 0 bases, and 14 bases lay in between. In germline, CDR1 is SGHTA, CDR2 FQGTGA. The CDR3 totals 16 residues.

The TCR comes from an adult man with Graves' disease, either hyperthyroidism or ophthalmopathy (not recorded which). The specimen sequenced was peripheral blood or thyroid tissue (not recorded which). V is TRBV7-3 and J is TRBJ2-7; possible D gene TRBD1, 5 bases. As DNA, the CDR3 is TGTGCCAGCAGCTTACGGATAAGGGGCGCCTCCTACGAGCAGTACTTC. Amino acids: CASSLRIRGASYEQYF.